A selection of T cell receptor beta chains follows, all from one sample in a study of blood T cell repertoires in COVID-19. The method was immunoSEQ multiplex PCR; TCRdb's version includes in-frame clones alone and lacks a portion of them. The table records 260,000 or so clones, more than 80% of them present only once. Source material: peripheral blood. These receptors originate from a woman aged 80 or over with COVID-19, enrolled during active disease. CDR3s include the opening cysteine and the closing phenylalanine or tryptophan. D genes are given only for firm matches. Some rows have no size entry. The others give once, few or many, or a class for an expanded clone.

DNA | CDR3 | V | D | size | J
TGTGCCAGCAGGGAAGAGAACCATCCGGGTAACTATGGCTACACCTTC | CASREENHPGNYGYTF | TRBV11-2 | - | - | TRBJ1-2
TGCAGCGTTGAAGATAAAGGGACGGGGGATGAAGCTTTCTTT | CSVEDKGTGDEAFF | TRBV29-1 | - | - | TRBJ1-1
TGTGCCAGCAGCGTAACACGGAGGAGCACAGATACGCAGTATTTT | CASSVTRRSTDTQYF | TRBV7-2 | - | - | TRBJ2-3
TGTGCCAGCAGCCAAGGCGGGGGGGCCTACAATGAGCAGTTCTTC | CASSQGGGAYNEQFF | TRBV3-1/TRBV3-2 | TRBD2 | - | TRBJ2-1
TGTGCCAGCAGCCTTCGTGACAGGCAGCGTGGGGAAGCTTTCTTT | CASSLRDRQRGEAFF | TRBV5-6 | - | - | TRBJ1-1
TGTGCCAGCAGCGTAGTGCTACAACAGGTGAAGTATGATCAGCCCCAGCATTTT | CASSVVLQQVKYDQPQHF | TRBV9 | - | - | TRBJ1-5
TGTGCCAGCAGTTTGGGCAGGAAGAATGAAAAACTGTTTTTT | CASSLGRKNEKLFF | TRBV28 | - | - | TRBJ1-4
TGTGCCAGCAGCCCGCAGGGGACTGAAGCTTTCTTT | CASSPQGTEAFF | TRBV4-2 | - | few | TRBJ1-1
TGTGCCAGTAGGGAGACAGGGGGCGACTATGGCTACACCTTC | CASRETGGDYGYTF | TRBV19 | TRBD1 | - | TRBJ1-2
TGTGCCAGCTCACCACTCGGGACAGCGGCCCCGGGGGGGTATGGCTACACCTTC | CASSPLGTAAPGGYGYTF | TRBV18 | TRBD1 | - | TRBJ1-2
TGCAGCGTTATCAAGGGACAAGCCTATGGCTACACCTTC | CSVIKGQAYGYTF | TRBV29-1 | - | - | TRBJ1-2
TGTGCCAGCAGCCAATCGGGACTAGCGGTTGATGAGCAGTTCTTC | CASSQSGLAVDEQFF | TRBV14 | TRBD2 | once | TRBJ2-1
TGTGCCAGCAGCCTCCGGGTGAGCACAGATACGCAGTATTTT | CASSLRVSTDTQYF | TRBV13 | - | - | TRBJ2-3
TGCGCCAGCAGTGAGGGGGGGACTGGGGCCAACGTCCTGACTTTC | CASSEGGTGANVLTF | TRBV10-1 | - | few | TRBJ2-6
TGTGCCACCAGCTCGAATAGCGGGACAGCCAAAAACATTCAGTACTTC | CATSSNSGTAKNIQYF | TRBV15 | TRBD2 | many | TRBJ2-4
TGCGCCAGCAGCCTGGGACAGGTGGGTTACAATGAGCAGTTCTTC | CASSLGQVGYNEQFF | TRBV5-1 | TRBD1 | - | TRBJ2-1
TGTGCCAGCAAGAGGAACGCTGAAGCTTTCTTT | CASKRNAEAFF | TRBV6-5 | - | - | TRBJ1-1
TGTGCCAGCAGCCAAGTGGCCAGCAGGGTGGAGACCCAGTACTTC | CASSQVASRVETQYF | TRBV3-1/TRBV3-2 | - | few | TRBJ2-5
TGTGCCAGCAGCTCGGGACAGGATTACTATGGCTACACCTTC | CASSSGQDYYGYTF | TRBV6-6 | TRBD1 | - | TRBJ1-2
TGTGCCAGCAGTTCAGACTATGGCTACACCTTC | CASSSDYGYTF | TRBV28 | - | - | TRBJ1-2
TGTGCCAGCTCACCACCGAAGACAGGGGGTGCTAATGAAAAACTGTTTTTT | CASSPPKTGGANEKLFF | TRBV18 | TRBD1 | once | TRBJ1-4
TGCAGTGCTAGTCAGGGGGGATCAGGGGGCGAGCAGTACTTC | CSASQGGSGGEQYF | TRBV20-1 | - | - | TRBJ2-7
TGTGCCAGCAGTCCAAGCGGACTAGCGGGAGGAAGGCGGGAGACCCAGTACTTC | CASSPSGLAGGRRETQYF | TRBV6-2/TRBV6-3 | TRBD2 | once | TRBJ2-5
TGTGCCAGCAGCCAACCTAGCGGGCGCCCAGGGGAGACCCAGTACTTC | CASSQPSGRPGETQYF | TRBV14 | TRBD2 | - | TRBJ2-5
TGTGCCAGCAGTCCAGGACTAGCGGGAGGGCCGGCCGGGGAGCTGTTTTTT | CASSPGLAGGPAGELFF | TRBV27 | TRBD2 | few | TRBJ2-2
TGCGCCAGCAGCCCTAGGACAGGAGCTAACTATGGCTACACCTTC | CASSPRTGANYGYTF | TRBV5-1 | TRBD1 | few | TRBJ1-2
TGTGCCAGCAGCCTTTCGTGGACAGGCAATGAAAAACTGTTTTTT | CASSLSWTGNEKLFF | TRBV9 | TRBD1 | - | TRBJ1-4
TGTGCCAGCAGCTTAGCCGGGGTGAACACTGAAGCTTTCTTT | CASSLAGVNTEAFF | TRBV7-8 | - | - | TRBJ1-1
TGTGCCAGCTCTACGGTCCAACTACAAGAGACCCAGTACTTC | CASSTVQLQETQYF | TRBV18 | - | - | TRBJ2-5
TGTGCCAGCAGCTCGGGCCCCGGAGGGGTGAACATTCAGTACTTC | CASSSGPGGVNIQYF | TRBV7-2 | - | - | TRBJ2-4
TGTGCCAGCAGCTCCCCCGGTCTAGCCAAAAACATTCAGTACTTC | CASSSPGLAKNIQYF | TRBV28 | - | - | TRBJ2-4
TGTGCCAGCAGCTTAGATTGGCAGGGCCGCGGCTACACCTTC | CASSLDWQGRGYTF | TRBV7-9 | - | - | TRBJ1-2
TGTGCCAGCAGCCAAGGGGACAGCAAGTTCGGGCAGTACTTC | CASSQGDSKFGQYF | TRBV3-1/TRBV3-2 | TRBD1 | few | TRBJ2-7
TGTGCCAGCAGTTTAGGCGGGGGGAAACTGTTTTTT | CASSLGGGKLFF | TRBV28 | - | - | TRBJ1-4
TGTGCCAGCAGCTTAGCGGGAATACACTCCTACAATGAGCAGTTCTTC | CASSLAGIHSYNEQFF | TRBV6-2/TRBV6-3 | TRBD2 | - | TRBJ2-1
TGTGCCAGCAGCTTCGCCGGGACTAGCATCTCTCCCGAGCAGTACTTC | CASSFAGTSISPEQYF | TRBV7-2 | TRBD2 | - | TRBJ2-7
TGTGCCAGTAGTATATTGGCAGGTTCTAACTATGGCTACACCTTC | CASSILAGSNYGYTF | TRBV19 | - | - | TRBJ1-2
TGCAGCGTTGAAGCAGGGGGCACCGGGGAGCTGTTTTTT | CSVEAGGTGELFF | TRBV29-1 | TRBD1 | - | TRBJ2-2
TGTGCCAGCAGTCAGGGACTAGGGAGGAAGCAGTTCTTC | CASSQGLGRKQFF | TRBV3-1/TRBV3-2 | TRBD2 | few | TRBJ2-1
TGTGCCATCAAAACACAGGGTTTATCCTACAATGAGCAGTTCTTC | CAIKTQGLSYNEQFF | TRBV10-3 | - | - | TRBJ2-1
TGTGCCAGCTTTCCAAGCCCGGGACTAGCGGGAGGAGACGAGCAGTACTTC | CASFPSPGLAGGDEQYF | TRBV28 | TRBD2 | - | TRBJ2-7
TGTGCCAGCAGTGATGGACGGCGGTTACAGGCGCACTATGGCTACACCTTC | CASSDGRRLQAHYGYTF | TRBV25-1 | - | - | TRBJ1-2
TGTGCCAGCAGTCGCCAGCGGACGGAAAAACTGTTTTTT | CASSRQRTEKLFF | TRBV28 | - | - | TRBJ1-4
TGTGCCTGGAGTTCTGGACTAGCGGGAGGGCCCGCTGATACGCAGTATTTT | CAWSSGLAGGPADTQYF | TRBV30 | TRBD2 | - | TRBJ2-3
TGTGCCAGCAGCATCCCCGCGGGGACTGGGGCCGGGGAGCTGTTTTTT | CASSIPAGTGAGELFF | TRBV7-2 | - | - | TRBJ2-2
TGTGCCTGGAGCAAAGGACAGGTTAGCAATCAGCCCCAGCATTTT | CAWSKGQVSNQPQHF | TRBV30 | TRBD1 | once | TRBJ1-5
TGTGCCTGGAGTGTGGGACAGGGTAGCGTTTCCGCCTACGAGCAGTACTTC | CAWSVGQGSVSAYEQYF | TRBV30 | TRBD1 | - | TRBJ2-7